The entry below gives a single T cell receptor (beta chain) sequence along with its context. The antigen remains undetermined. Incorporated into the TCR beta cDNA libraries were unique molecular identifiers, which served to reduce PCR and sequencing biases. A few hundred thousand cDNA molecules were obtained from roughly 1.1 to 9.2 million T cells. TCRdb re-called the PCR reads through MiXCR, storing one row per CDR3 protein. The table has approximately 730,000 distinct CDR3 sequences, 30% seen once; the top ten hold more than 0.55%. The sample comes from a study of post-analysis software for immune sequencing data. Overall study: Relapsing-remitting, secondary progressive and progressive-relapsing courses of multiple sclerosis were included. Study-wide results and limits: Batch-mates among the samples co-clustered strongly by F measure. With TRBV5-6, TRBV5-1 and TRBV20-1 included, about five TRBV segments were more frequent in patients than in controls. Controls' normalized Chao1 diversity significantly exceeded that of multiple sclerosis patients.

There are 14 residues in the CDR3. V shed 9 bases and J 2 bases; nucleotides not matched to a gene: 9. Germline lookup yields CDR1 MNHNS and CDR2 SASEGT. The chain employs TRBV6-1 and TRBJ2-7; 8 nucleotides match TRBD1. Sequences were obtained from blood. The TCR originated in a girl aged 5 to 17 with multiple sclerosis. The CDR3 coding sequence is TGTGCCAGAGCTCCTAGACAGGGGCCCTACGAGCAGTACTTC. Amino acid sequence: CARAPRQGPYEQYF.